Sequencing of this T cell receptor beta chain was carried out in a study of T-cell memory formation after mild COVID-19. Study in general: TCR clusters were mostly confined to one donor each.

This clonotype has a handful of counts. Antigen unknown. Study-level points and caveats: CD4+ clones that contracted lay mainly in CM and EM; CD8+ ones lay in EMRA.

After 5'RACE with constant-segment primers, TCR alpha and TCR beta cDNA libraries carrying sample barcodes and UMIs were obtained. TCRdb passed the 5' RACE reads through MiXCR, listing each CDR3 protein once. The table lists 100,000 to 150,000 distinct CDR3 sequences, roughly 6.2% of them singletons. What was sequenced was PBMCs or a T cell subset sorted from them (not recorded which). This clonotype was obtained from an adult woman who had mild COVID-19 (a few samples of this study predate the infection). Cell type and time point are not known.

As DNA, the CDR3 is TGTGCCAGCAAGAGTGAATATAGCAATCAGCCCCAGCATTTT. Its protein product is CASKSEYSNQPQHF. The chain is built from TRBV12-3 or TRBV12-4 and TRBJ1-5; D is ambiguous. Trimming shortened V by 7 bases and J by 0 bases, and 10 bases separated the two germline ends. The CDR3 loop spans 14 amino acids.